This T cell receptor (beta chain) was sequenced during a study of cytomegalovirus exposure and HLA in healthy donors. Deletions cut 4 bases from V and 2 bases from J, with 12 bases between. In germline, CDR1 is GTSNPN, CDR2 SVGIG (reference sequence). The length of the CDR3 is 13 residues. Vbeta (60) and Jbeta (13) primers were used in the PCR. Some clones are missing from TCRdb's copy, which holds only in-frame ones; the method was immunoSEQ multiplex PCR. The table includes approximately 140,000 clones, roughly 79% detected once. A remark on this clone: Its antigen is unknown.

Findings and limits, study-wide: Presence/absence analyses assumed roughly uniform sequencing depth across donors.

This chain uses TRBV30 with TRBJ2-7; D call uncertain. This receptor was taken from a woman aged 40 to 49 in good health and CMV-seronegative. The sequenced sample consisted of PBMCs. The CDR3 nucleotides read TGTGCCTGGACCAGGTCCCGGCCCTACGAGCAGTACTTC. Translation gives CAWTRSRPYEQYF.